The next 28 T cell receptor beta chains were all read from a single sample in a study of T cells in localized non-small cell lung cancer. Profiling relied on immunoSEQ multiplex PCR, and the TCRdb table lists in-frame clones only, not all of them. The sample has some 4,300 clones; about 33% are singletons. The starting material was lung tumor tissue, obtained before any cancer treatment. Receptor source: a woman aged 35-75 years with stage II squamous cell lung carcinoma.

The genes are TRBV18 and TRBJ1-4; unclear D gene. V lost 2 bases and J 2 bases, leaving 6 bases between the germline ends. The germline V gene encodes CDR1 KGHSH and CDR2 LQKENI. The CDR3 extends over 14 amino acids. The DNA of the CDR3 is TGTGCCAGCTCACCAGAGCTTACTAATGAAAAACTGTTTTTT. Encoded protein: CASSPELTNEKLFF.

This chain uses TRBV27 with TRBJ1-5, with TRBD1 as a possible D gene (5 bases). Between the trimmed V and J ends, which lost 6 bases and 6 bases, there was a span of 18 bases. CDR3 length: 15 amino acids. Looked up from germline, CDR1 is MNHEY and CDR2 is SMNVEV (reference sequence). Here the CDR3 DNA reads TGTGCCAGCAGACAAGGGACCGGCGCCGGTCAGCCCCAGCATTTT. Its protein product is CASRQGTGAGQPQHF.

This chain joins TRBV30 and TRBJ1-6; tentative D call: TRBD1 (5 bases). Germline values: CDR1 GTSNPN, CDR2 SVGIG (reference sequence). Trimming cost V 3 bases and J 3 bases, with 6 bases left between them. This CDR3 has 13 amino acids. CDR3 residues: CAWRTVYNSPLHF. The CDR3 region has the DNA TGTGCCTGGAGGACAGTCTATAATTCACCCCTCCACTTT.

This clone has a handful of counts. The chain recombines TRBV9 with TRBJ2-7; no firm D call. V lost 4 bases and J 1 base, leaving 6 bases between the germline ends. Germline V gene lookup returns CDR1 SGDLS and CDR2 YYNGEE. This CDR3 is built from 12 residues. CDR3 in amino acids: CASSKESYEQYF. The CDR3 bases are TGTGCCAGCAGCAAGGAGTCCTACGAGCAGTACTTC.

The chain recombines TRBV7-4 with TRBJ1-1, with D uncertain. V was cut by 5 bases and J by 1 base, with 8 bases left in between. The CDR3 runs 13 residues. CDR1 and CDR2 from the germline V gene are SGHVT and SQSDAQ. This chain's CDR3 is CASSATWNTEAFF. CDR3 coding DNA: TGTGCCAGCAGCGCCACATGGAACACTGAAGCTTTCTTT.

This chain uses TRBV18 with TRBJ2-5; 7 nucleotides line up with TRBD1. Germline CDR1 and CDR2: KGHSH and LQKENI. V gave up 4 bases and J gave up 2 bases; unmatched junction bases: 1. CDR3 length: 13 amino acids. The CDR3 spells CASSLGQQETQYF. The CDR3 DNA follows: TGTGCCAGCTCACTGGGACAGCAAGAGACCCAGTACTTC.

V gene TRBV28 combines with J gene TRBJ2-7; 11 bases are a match to TRBD1. There are 16 residues in the CDR3. Trimming took 4 bases from V and 3 from J; bases not matched to a gene: 8. The germline CDR1 and CDR2 sequences are MDHEN and SYDVKM. The chain's CDR3 is CASSYSRTGGNYEQYF. The CDR3 DNA follows: TGTGCCAGCAGTTACTCTCGGACAGGGGGCAACTACGAGCAGTACTTC.

This clone was detected only a few times. The chain combines TRBV6-8 with TRBJ2-7, with TRBD1 matching over 9 bases. The CDR3 is 15 residues long. Per germline, CDR1 MNHGY and CDR2 SAAAGT. J gave up 2 bases and V 4 bases, and 6 bases lay outside the gene matches. DNA for the CDR3: TGTGCCAGCAGTTCCCGGGACAGGGCCCCCTACGAGCAGTACTTC. Its protein product is CASSSRDRAPYEQYF.

This clone was observed a handful of times. The rearrangement uses TRBV2 and TRBJ1-1, with D perhaps matching TRBD1 (5 bases). The CDR3 extends over 16 amino acids. V lost 3 bases and J lost 4, with 18 bases in between. CDR1 is SNHLY and CDR2 is FYNNEI in the germline V gene. The CDR3 DNA follows: TGTGCCAGCAGTGAGGGGCTCAAAGCTGGGCTCACTGAAGCTTTCTTT. It encodes CASSEGLKAGLTEAFF.

By sample share, this clone is medium-sized (0.01 to 0.1%). The chain combines TRBV6-8 with TRBJ2-1; D may be TRBD1 or TRBD2 (6 bases each). This CDR3 region has 13 residues. The V gene lost 6 bases and the J gene lost 4 bases, with 10 bases spanning the gap. CDR1 and CDR2 from the germline V gene are MNHGY and SAAAGT. The CDR3 DNA follows: TGTGCCAGCAGCAGGGGAGGATACAATGAGCAGTTCTTC. Its translation: CASSRGGYNEQFF.

This clone was detected a few times. J is TRBJ2-7 and V is TRBV6-1; D possibly uses TRBD1 or TRBD2 (5 bases each). V was pared by 0 bases and J by 4 bases, with 13 bases between. CDR1 is MNHNS, CDR2 SASEGT, per germline. The CDR3 is 15 residues long. The DNA of the CDR3 is TGTGCCAGCAGTGAAGCCGGGACCTACCTTTACGAGCAGTACTTC. The encoded protein is CASSEAGTYLYEQYF.

This clone was found a few times. The V and J genes are TRBV2 and TRBJ1-2; 8 bases are shared with TRBD1. With 5 bases clipped from V and 5 bases from J, the junction kept 13 bases outside the gene matches. The CDR3 sequence is 16 residues long. Germline V gene data show CDR1 as SNHLY and CDR2 as FYNNEI. Written as DNA, the CDR3 is TGTGCCAGCAGTAAGAGCGCGCAGGGGGCAACGTATGGCTACACCTTC. It yields the protein CASSKSAQGATYGYTF.

J is TRBJ1-2 and V is TRBV6-8; maybe TRBD1 (5 bases). Germline assignment: CDR1 MNHGY and CDR2 SAAAGT. This CDR3 contains 19 residues. V was trimmed by 0 bases and J by 2 bases, leaving 22 bases between them. The DNA for the CDR3 is TGTGCCAGCAGTTACTCGAGTAGGAACGCGCCAGGGCTGAACTATGGCTACACCTTC. It yields the protein CASSYSSRNAPGLNYGYTF.

The chain uses TRBV5-1 and TRBJ2-7, with 11 bases that match TRBD2. Germline V gene data show CDR1 as SGHRS and CDR2 as YFSETQ. Trimming at V came to 0 bases and at J to 2 bases, leaving 1 base not matched to a gene. The CDR3 loop spans 15 amino acids. Here the CDR3 reads CASSLGLAGTYEQYF. The CDR3 nucleotides read TGCGCCAGCAGCTTGGGACTAGCGGGGACCTACGAGCAGTACTTC.

By frequency in the sample, this clone is medium-sized. This chain links TRBV9 with TRBJ1-3; no firm D call. V was clipped by 0 bases and J by 3 bases, with 10 bases between them. Germline values: CDR1 SGDLS, CDR2 YYNGEE. The CDR3 extends over 15 amino acids. CDR3 in DNA: TGTGCCAGCAGCGTAGGCGGAGGTCTTGGAAACACCATATATTTT. Translated: CASSVGGGLGNTIYF.

This clone was detected a few times. CDR3 DNA: TGTGCCAGCAGCCAACCTCCGCTAGGCGGGGACACCGGGGAGCTGTTTTTT. This translates into CASSQPPLGGDTGELFF. The V and J genes are TRBV6-8 and TRBJ2-2; possible D gene TRBD2, 6 bases. V was clipped by 6 bases and J by 3 bases, with 20 bases between them. This CDR3 contains 17 residues. Germline V gene data show CDR1 as MNHGY and CDR2 as SAAAGT.

V is TRBV28 and J is TRBJ2-7, with unresolved D. The CDR3 covers 12 residues. Germline-derived CDR1 and CDR2 are MDHEN and SYDVKM. V lost 7 bases and J 0 bases, leaving 7 bases between the germline ends. CDR3 bases: TGTGCCAGCATTGGCCTCTCCTACGAGCAGTACTTC. The encoded protein is CASIGLSYEQYF.

The rearrangement links TRBV30 to TRBJ1-3; 9 bases map to TRBD1. The CDR3 covers 16 residues. Germline values: CDR1 GTSNPN, CDR2 SVGIG (reference sequence). V lost 0 bases to trimming and J lost 4 bases; unmatched junction nucleotides: 7. The CDR3 loop is CAWSVAYRGQGNTIYF. The DNA of the CDR3 is TGTGCCTGGAGTGTGGCCTACAGGGGGCAAGGAAACACCATATATTTT.

This clone appeared a few times. This chain uses TRBV9 with TRBJ1-6, with 9 bases that match TRBD1. The CDR3 consists of 14 residues. Trimming removed 5 bases from V and 10 bases from J; junction bases left unmatched: 7. CDR1 is SGDLS and CDR2 is YYNGEE in the germline V gene. The DNA for the CDR3 is TGTGCCAGCAGTGACCGGGACAGGGCATCACCCCTCCACTTT. Translation gives CASSDRDRASPLHF.

The V gene is TRBV11-3, the J gene TRBJ2-5; 7 positions agree with TRBD2. The V segment lost 4 bases and the J segment 2 bases; nucleotides outside the gene matches: 7. This CDR3 is 15 amino acids long. Germline loops: CDR1 SGHNT, CDR2 YENEEA. CDR3 amino acids: CASSWASGEQETQYF. DNA for the CDR3: TGTGCCAGCAGCTGGGCTAGCGGAGAACAAGAGACCCAGTACTTC.

Only a few counts were recorded for this clone. This chain uses TRBV18 with TRBJ2-2; D not certain. The V end lost 4 bases, the J end lost 3 bases, and 12 bases lay between the germline ends. CDR3 size: 15 residues. Germline V lookup: CDR1 KGHSH, CDR2 LQKENI. CDR3 DNA: TGTGCCAGCTCACGATCCCGACCCGACACCGGGGAGCTGTTTTTT. Translating gives CASSRSRPDTGELFF.

This clone showed up just a few times. The V gene is TRBV11-3, the J gene TRBJ2-7; D gene uncertain. Germline V gene sequence: CDR1 SGHNT, CDR2 YENEEA. The length of the CDR3 is 14 residues. V lost 5 bases and J 5 bases, leaving 16 bases between the germline ends. In DNA form, the CDR3 reads TGTGCCAGCAGCCCGGTGGCGGTATCCGACGAGCAGTACTTC. It codes for CASSPVAVSDEQYF.

This chain connects TRBV19 to TRBJ2-1; D tentatively fits TRBD1 or TRBD2 (6 bases each). Germline CDR1 reads LNHDA; CDR2 reads SQIVND (reference sequence). Between the trimmed V and J ends, which lost 3 bases and 8 bases, there was a span of 23 bases. The CDR3 length is 17 residues. DNA of the CDR3: TGTGCCAGTAGTATTACCGGGGGCCGTGGGGGGAGGCATGAGCAGTTCTTC. It encodes CASSITGGRGGRHEQFF.

This clone has just a few counts. The V call is TRBV11-3, the J call TRBJ2-2, with 10 bases lining up with TRBD1. V was clipped by 5 bases and J by 5 bases; unmatched bases: 8. This CDR3 is built from 16 residues. The germline V gene encodes CDR1 SGHNT and CDR2 YENEEA. CDR3 protein: CASSQRRTGGTGELFF. The CDR3 nucleotides read TGTGCCAGCAGCCAGCGGCGGACAGGGGGAACCGGGGAGCTGTTTTTT.

The chain employs TRBV5-1 and TRBJ2-1; D is perhaps TRBD1 or TRBD2 (5 bases each). The CDR3 length is 19 residues. CDR1 and CDR2 from the germline V gene are SGHRS and YFSETQ. Trimming pared 4 bases from V and 0 bases from J, leaving 23 bases between. The chain's CDR3 is CASSLIGDRTIASYNEQFF. CDR3 nucleotides: TGCGCCAGCAGCCTGATAGGGGACCGGACGATCGCCTCCTACAATGAGCAGTTCTTC.

This clone was seen more than once but under ten times. J is TRBJ2-7 and V is TRBV9, with 8 bases aligning to TRBD1. After removal of 0 bases from V and 2 bases from J, the junction contained 13 bases not matched to a gene. Germline CDR1 is SGDLS and CDR2 is YYNGEE. There are 18 residues in the CDR3. The chain's CDR3 is CASSVDSQGALIPYEQYF. CDR3 in DNA: TGTGCCAGCAGCGTAGATTCCCAGGGGGCCCTCATTCCCTACGAGCAGTACTTC. The full variable domain, with the rest looked up from reference TRBV9 and TRBJ2-7, is DSGVTQTPKHLITATGQRVTLRCSPRSGDLSVYWYQQSLDQGLQFLIQYYNGEERAKGNILERFSAQQFPDLHSELNLSSLELGDSALYFCASSVDSQGALIPYEQYFGPGTRLTVT.

The chain employs TRBV28 and TRBJ2-5, with D tentatively TRBD2 (6 bases). CDR3 size: 14 residues. V lost 5 bases and J lost 3, with 13 bases in between. Germline lookup yields CDR1 MDHEN and CDR2 SYDVKM. CDR3 nucleotide sequence: TGTGCCAGCAGTCCCACCGGGACTGAAGAGACCCAGTACTTC. Translating gives CASSPTGTEETQYF.

This clone is classed as medium-sized (0.01 to 0.1%). The chain recombines TRBV12-5 with TRBJ1-1; tentative D call: TRBD1 (6 bases). Germline-derived CDR1 and CDR2 are LGHNT and FRNRAP. CDR3 length equals 14 residues. The CDR3 DNA follows: TGTGCCAGCCGAGAGGACAGAACGAACACTGAAGCTTTCTTT. Its translation: CASREDRTNTEAFF.